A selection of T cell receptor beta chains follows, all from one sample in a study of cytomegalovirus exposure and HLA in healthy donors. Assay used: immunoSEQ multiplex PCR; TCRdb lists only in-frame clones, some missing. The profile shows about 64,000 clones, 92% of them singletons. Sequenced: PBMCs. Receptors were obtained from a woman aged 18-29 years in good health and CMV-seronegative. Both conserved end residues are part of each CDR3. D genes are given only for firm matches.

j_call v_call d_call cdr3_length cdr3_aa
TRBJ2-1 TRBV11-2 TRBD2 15 CASSIREGSYNEQFF
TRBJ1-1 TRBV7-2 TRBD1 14 CASSLGTGEGEAFF
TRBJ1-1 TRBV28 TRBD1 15 CASSLSGGGIMDAFF
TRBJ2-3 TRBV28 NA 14 CASSSRTSTDTQYF
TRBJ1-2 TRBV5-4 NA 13 CASSLDEGDGYTF
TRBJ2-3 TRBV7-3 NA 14 CASSFGGKPDTQYF
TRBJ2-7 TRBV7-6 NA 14 CASSPGAGAYEQYF
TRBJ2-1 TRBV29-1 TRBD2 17 CSVDGLAGPSGLNEQFF
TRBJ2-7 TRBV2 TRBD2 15 CASSLRGSGGGEQYF
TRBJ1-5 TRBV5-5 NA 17 CASSLGVEPATNQPQHF
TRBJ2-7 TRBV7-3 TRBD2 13 CASSPSGSYEQYF
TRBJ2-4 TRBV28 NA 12 CATLAQGKFPYF
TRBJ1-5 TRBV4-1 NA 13 CASSLQSNQPQHF
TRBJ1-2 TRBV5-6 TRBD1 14 CASSSTGGGRGYTF
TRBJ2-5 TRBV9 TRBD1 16 CASSVGTGGDSETQYF
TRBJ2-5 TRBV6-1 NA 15 CASSETPGTQETQYF
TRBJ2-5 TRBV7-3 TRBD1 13 CASSRGTEETQYF
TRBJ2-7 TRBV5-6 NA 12 CASSRQNNRRYF
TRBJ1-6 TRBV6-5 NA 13 CASSPAGNSPLHF
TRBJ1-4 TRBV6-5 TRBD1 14 CASSRRGQNEKLFF
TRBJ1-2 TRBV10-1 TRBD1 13 CATLSGGDYGYTF
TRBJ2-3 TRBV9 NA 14 CASTPGLGTDTQYF
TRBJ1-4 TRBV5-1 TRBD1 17 CASSLMGQGNLGEKLFF
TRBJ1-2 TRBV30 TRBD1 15 CAWSVTGGFGYGYTF
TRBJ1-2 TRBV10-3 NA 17 CAISEFEQGPANYGYTF
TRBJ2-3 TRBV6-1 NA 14 CASSYGASTDTQYF
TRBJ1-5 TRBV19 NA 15 CASSALRQEIQPQHF
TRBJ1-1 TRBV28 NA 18 CASSLSEGQTLMNTEAFF
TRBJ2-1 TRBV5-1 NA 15 CASSTRVPRGNEQFF
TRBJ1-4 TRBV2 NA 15 CASSDEGSQTEKLFF
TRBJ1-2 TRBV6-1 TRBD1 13 CASSGQGALGYTF
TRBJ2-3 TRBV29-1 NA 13 CSVVVVVTDTQYF
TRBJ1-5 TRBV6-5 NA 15 CASSYRVGGDQPQHF
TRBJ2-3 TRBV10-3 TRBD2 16 CAISESQLADTDTQYF
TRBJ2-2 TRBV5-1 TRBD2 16 CASSLGASGSIGELFF
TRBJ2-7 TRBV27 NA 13 CASSPREGYEQYF
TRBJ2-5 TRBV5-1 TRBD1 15 CASSPSGTGLETQYF
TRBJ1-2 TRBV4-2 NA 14 CASRQGSANYGYTF
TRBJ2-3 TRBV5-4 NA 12 CASSSNTDTQYF
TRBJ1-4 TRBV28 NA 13 CASSRSTGEKLFF
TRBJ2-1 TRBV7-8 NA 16 CASSFLRVSSYNEQFF
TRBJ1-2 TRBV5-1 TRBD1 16 CASSLRRQGGSGGYTF
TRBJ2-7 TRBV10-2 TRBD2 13 CASSSGKAYEQYF
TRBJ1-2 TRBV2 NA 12 CASSEAGYGYTF
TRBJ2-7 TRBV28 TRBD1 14 CASSSPGQGSEQYF
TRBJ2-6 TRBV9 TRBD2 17 CASSPSGNPSGANVLTF
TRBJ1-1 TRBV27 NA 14 CASSLGPKNTEAFF
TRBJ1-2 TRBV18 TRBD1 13 CASGDRSLGGYTF
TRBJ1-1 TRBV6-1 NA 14 CASRPRGLNTEAFF
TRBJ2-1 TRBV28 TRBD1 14 CASTTGGAYNEQFF
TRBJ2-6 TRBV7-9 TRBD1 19 CASSLSHRDRGSGANVLTF
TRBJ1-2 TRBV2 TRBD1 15 CASSYSGTGMYGYTF
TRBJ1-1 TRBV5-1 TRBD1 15 CASSSGQGLNTEAFF
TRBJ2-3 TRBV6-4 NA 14 CASSVSAGTDTQYF
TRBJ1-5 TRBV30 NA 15 CAWSVGVRGNQPQHF